This TCR beta chain was sequenced for a study of blood T cell repertoires in COVID-19. CDR3 length equals 14 residues. The germline V gene has CDR1 GTSNPN and CDR2 SVGIG (reference sequence). V gave up 1 base and J gave up 4 bases, with 11 bases separating them. Study processing details: How many nucleated cells were present was estimated from reference gene primer amplification. Data came from immunoSEQ multiplex PCR; TCRdb stores just in-frame clones and leaves some out. V, J and clone size are taken as reported in that table, and D and trimming were inferred from the DNA itself. The sample contains 350,000 to 450,000 clones, 90% to 95% of which appear only once. Cohorts were determined from participant-reported clinical history. Up to 2 weeks before entering the study, exposed participants had met a COVID-19 case.

The receptor was derived from a woman aged 35 to 49 who had been exposed to COVID-19. The sequencing input was PBMCs or T cells enriched from blood (not recorded which). The rearrangement joins TRBV30 to TRBJ2-1; tentatively, D is TRBD2 (6 bases). CDR3 in amino acids: CAWSALASYNEQFF. CDR3 sequence (DNA): TGTGCCTGGAGTGCCCTAGCGTCGTACAATGAGCAGTTCTTC.